Sequencing of this TCR beta chain was carried out in a study of cytomegalovirus exposure and HLA in healthy donors. The CDR3 runs to 14 residues. V shed 5 bases and J 5 bases; nucleotides not matched to a gene: 5. Per the germline V gene, CDR1 is MDHEN and CDR2 is SYDVKM. 13 Jbeta primers and 60 Vbeta primers were used for the PCR. Sequenced by immunoSEQ multiplex PCR; TCRdb stores in-frame clones only, minus some. The sample gives about 140,000 clones, around 84% of which show up once; around 2.4% is in the top ten. Sequencing was carried out using PBMCs. This chain links TRBV28 with TRBJ1-5, with 8 bases fitting TRBD1. This receptor was identified in a man in his fifties in good health and CMV-seronegative. The CDR3 sequence: CASSPRQGYQPQHF. CDR3 sequence (DNA): TGTGCCAGCAGTCCTCGACAGGGGTATCAGCCCCAGCATTTT.